This T cell receptor (beta chain) was observed in a study of T cells after yellow fever vaccination. This CDR3 spans 11 amino acids. The V end lost 6 bases, the J end lost 3 bases, and 7 bases lay between the germline ends. CDR1 and CDR2 from the germline V gene are SQVTM and ANQGSEA. A single record per CDR3 protein comes from TCRdb applying MiXCR to the 5' RACE reads. The sample lists about 73,000 distinct CDR3 sequences; roughly 7.7% were seen once. This clonotype was picked up a small number of times. The J gene is TRBJ2-3, the V gene TRBV29-1; the D is unclear. The sequences come from CD8+ T cells sorted from PBMCs, collected on the day of the yellow fever booster vaccination. The receptor was derived from a man aged 30 to 45 who received the YFV17D yellow fever vaccine. The CDR3 sequence is CSVPTTDTQYF. The CDR3 DNA reads as TGCAGCGTGCCCACGACAGATACGCAGTATTTT.